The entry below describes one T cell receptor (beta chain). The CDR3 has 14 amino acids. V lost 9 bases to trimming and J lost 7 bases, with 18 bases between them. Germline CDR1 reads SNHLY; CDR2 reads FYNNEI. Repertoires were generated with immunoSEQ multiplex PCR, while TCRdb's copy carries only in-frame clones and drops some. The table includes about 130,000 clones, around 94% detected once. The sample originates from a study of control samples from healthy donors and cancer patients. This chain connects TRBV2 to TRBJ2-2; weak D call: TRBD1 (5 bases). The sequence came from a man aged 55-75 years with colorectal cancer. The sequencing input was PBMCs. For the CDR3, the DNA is TGTGCCAGTCACGTGGGCAGGGATGGCGGGGAGCTGTTTTTT. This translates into CASHVGRDGGELFF.